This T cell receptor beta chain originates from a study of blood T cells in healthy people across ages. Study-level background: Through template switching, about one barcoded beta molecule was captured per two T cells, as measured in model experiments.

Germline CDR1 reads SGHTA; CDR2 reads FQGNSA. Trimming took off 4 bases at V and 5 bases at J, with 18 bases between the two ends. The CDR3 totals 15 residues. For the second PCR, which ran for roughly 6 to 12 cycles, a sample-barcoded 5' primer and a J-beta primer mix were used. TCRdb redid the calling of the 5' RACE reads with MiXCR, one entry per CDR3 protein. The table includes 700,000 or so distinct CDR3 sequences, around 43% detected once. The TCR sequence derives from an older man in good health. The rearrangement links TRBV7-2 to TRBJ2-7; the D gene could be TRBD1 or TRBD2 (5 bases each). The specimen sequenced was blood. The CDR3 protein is CASSSTGPASDEQYF. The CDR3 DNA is TGTGCCAGCAGCTCAACGGGACCCGCGAGCGACGAGCAGTACTTC.